This T cell receptor beta chain derives from a study of vaccination and CD4 T cells after COVID-19. Overall study context: Every culture used as a control got a CEFX pool, an HIV-1 Nef pool, or no peptide.

Trimming took off 6 bases at V and 5 bases at J, with 11 bases between the two ends. The CDR3 extends over 13 amino acids. Germline lookup yields CDR1 SEHNR and CDR2 FQNEAQ (reference sequence). In the case of this clonotype: The target antigen is unknown.

The Oncomine TCR Beta short-read assay sequenced DNA from cultured CD4+ T cells. Genomic DNA was drawn out of CD4+ T cells grown in culture. TCRdb called the PCR reads again in MiXCR, with one record for every CDR3 protein. The sample has 9,000 to 15,000 distinct CDR3 sequences; 76% are singletons. Specified treatment: approximately 10-day PBMC culture with coronavirus spike peptide pools or control peptides (ViraFEST assay). The chain employs TRBV7-9 and TRBJ1-3; no definite D call. Sequencing input: CD4+ T cells from blood, cultured in vitro. The sequence was obtained from a human donor who had recovered from COVID-19. The CDR3 coding sequence is TGTGCCAGCAGTGAACAGTCCCGAAACACCATATATTTT. This encodes CASSEQSRNTIYF.